The clone carrying this T cell receptor (beta chain) was found a few times. Its antigen is unknown. This specimen comes from a study of cytomegalovirus exposure and HLA in healthy donors. About the study: Roughly 80 million unique TCRs from HLA-typed donors made up an early data release.

PCR primers comprised 60 Vbeta and 13 Jbeta primers. Method: immunoSEQ multiplex PCR; TCRdb's copy keeps in-frame clones and lacks some. The table records 120,000 or so clones, 60% to 85% of them present only once. CDR1 and CDR2 from the germline V gene are SGDLS and YYNGEE. V was clipped by 4 bases and J by 11 bases; unmatched bases: 8. The CDR3 contains 15 residues. General study findings and limits: Across donors, most TCRs were seen rarely, yet some public ones were widespread. The sole available immune exposure information was CMV serostatus. Links to common viral pathogens appeared, in a later analysis, for several of the most significant clusters.

The source is a woman between 35 and 50 years old in good health and CMV-seronegative. The sequencing input was PBMCs. The chain recombines TRBV9 with TRBJ2-2; 13 bases fit TRBD2. The CDR3 DNA reads as TGTGCCAGCAGCCCATGGACTAGCGGGAGCTCTGAGCTGTTTTTT. The encoded protein is CASSPWTSGSSELFF.